This T cell receptor beta chain is from a study of T cell changes during pregnancy in multiple sclerosis. CDR1 is GTSNPN, CDR2 SVGIG, per germline (reference sequence). V lost 4 bases and J 2 bases, leaving 17 bases between the germline ends. The CDR3 is 15 amino acids. Only in-frame clones appear in the TCRdb table, and some are missing; sequencing was by immunoSEQ multiplex PCR. The data hold fewer than 55,000 clones, with over 90% observed a single time. The input for sequencing was CD4+ T cells from peripheral blood mononuclear cells, taken in the third trimester of pregnancy. The TCR sequence derives from a female donor with multiple sclerosis, enrolled in a pregnancy study. The chain is built from TRBV30 and TRBJ1-1; unclear D gene. The CDR3 is CAWNGGGLLNTEAFF. Written as DNA, the CDR3 is TGTGCCTGGAATGGCGGAGGGTTACTTAACACTGAAGCTTTCTTT.